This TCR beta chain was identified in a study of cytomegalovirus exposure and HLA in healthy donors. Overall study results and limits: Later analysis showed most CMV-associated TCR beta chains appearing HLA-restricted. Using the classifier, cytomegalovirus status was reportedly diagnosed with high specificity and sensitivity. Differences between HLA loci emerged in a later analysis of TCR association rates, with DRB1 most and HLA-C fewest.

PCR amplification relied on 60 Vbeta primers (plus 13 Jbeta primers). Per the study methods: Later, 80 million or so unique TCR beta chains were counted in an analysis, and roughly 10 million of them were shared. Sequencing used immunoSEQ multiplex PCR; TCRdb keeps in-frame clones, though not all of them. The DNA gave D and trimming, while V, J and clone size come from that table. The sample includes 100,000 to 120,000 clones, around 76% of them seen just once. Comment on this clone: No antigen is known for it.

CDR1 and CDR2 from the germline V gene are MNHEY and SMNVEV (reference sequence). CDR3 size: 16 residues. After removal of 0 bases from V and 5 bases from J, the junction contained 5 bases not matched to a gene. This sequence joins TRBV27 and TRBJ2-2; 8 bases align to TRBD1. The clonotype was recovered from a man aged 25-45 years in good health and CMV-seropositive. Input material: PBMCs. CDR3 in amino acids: CASSLSIRGRTGELFF. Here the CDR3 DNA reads TGTGCCAGCAGTTTATCGATCAGGGGGCGGACCGGGGAGCTGTTTTTT.